This T cell receptor (beta chain) was captured in a study of blood T cell repertoires in COVID-19. CDR3 length equals 16 residues. Germline V gene data show CDR1 as MNHNS and CDR2 as SASEGT. The V and J ends lost 0 bases and 1 base respectively, with 10 bases between them. The table came from immunoSEQ multiplex PCR; TCRdb's copy has only in-frame clones and leaves some out. Of some 220,000 clones in the sample, approximately 83% are singletons; the top ten hold more than 5.5%. The genes are TRBV6-1 and TRBJ1-5; TRBD1 might be the D (5 bases). This sequence originates from a human donor in a cohort sampled during active COVID-19. The sequenced material came from peripheral blood. The CDR3 sequence: CASSEAITGSNQPQHF. CDR3 nucleotide sequence: TGTGCCAGCAGTGAAGCGATTACAGGAAGCAATCAGCCCCAGCATTTT.